This TCR beta chain emerged from a study of vaccination effects on CD4 cells after COVID-19. Regarding the study as a whole: Recruitment yielded few convalescent patients, and the study had no early post-infection timepoints.

Pools of viral peptides were used by the ViraFEST assay to expand antigen-specific CD4+ T cells ahead of sequencing. On day 10 of culture, CD4+ T cells were separated out. People in the vaccine group had not been infected with SARS-CoV-2 before, and their nucleocapsid antibodies were negative. Worth noting for this clone: Its antigen is still unknown.

Produced via immunoSEQ multiplex PCR; TCRdb's table is partial and in-frame only. The sample records 50,000 to 65,000 clones, 75% to 90% being singletons. The germline gives CDR1 SGHDT, CDR2 YYEEEE. V was clipped by 7 bases and J by 6 bases, with 15 bases between them. The CDR3 extends over 13 amino acids. This chain uses TRBV5-6 with TRBJ2-3, with D uncertain. The clonotype originates from a human donor who received a COVID-19 vaccine. Sample: CD4+ T cells from PBMCs cultured with HCoV-229E spike peptides, taken before COVID-19 vaccination. CDR3 residues: CASGETSADTQYF. The CDR3 DNA reads as TGTGCCAGCGGCGAGACGTCGGCGGATACGCAGTATTTT.